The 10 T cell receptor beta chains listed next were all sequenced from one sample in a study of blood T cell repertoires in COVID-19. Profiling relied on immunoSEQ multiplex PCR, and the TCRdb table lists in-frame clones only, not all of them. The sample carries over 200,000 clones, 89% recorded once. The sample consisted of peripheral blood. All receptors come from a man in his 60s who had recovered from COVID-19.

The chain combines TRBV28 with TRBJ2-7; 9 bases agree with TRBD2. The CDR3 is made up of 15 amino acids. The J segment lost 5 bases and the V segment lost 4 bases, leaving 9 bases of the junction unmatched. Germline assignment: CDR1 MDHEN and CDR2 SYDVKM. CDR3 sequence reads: CASSSHSGRGNEQYF. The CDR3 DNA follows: TGTGCCAGCAGTTCCCATAGCGGGAGAGGGAACGAGCAGTACTTC.

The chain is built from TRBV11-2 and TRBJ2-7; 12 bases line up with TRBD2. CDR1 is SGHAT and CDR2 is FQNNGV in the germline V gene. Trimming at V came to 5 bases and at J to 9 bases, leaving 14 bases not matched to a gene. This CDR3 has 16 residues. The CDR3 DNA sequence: TGTGCCAGCAGCAATCCACGGACTAGCGGGACCCCTTGGCAGTACTTC. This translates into CASSNPRTSGTPWQYF.

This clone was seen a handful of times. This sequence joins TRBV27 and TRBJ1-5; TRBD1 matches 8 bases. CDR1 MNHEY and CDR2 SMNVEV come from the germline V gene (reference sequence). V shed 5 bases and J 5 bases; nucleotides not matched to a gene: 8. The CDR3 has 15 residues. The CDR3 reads CASSPWGQAYQPQHF. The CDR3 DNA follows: TGTGCCAGCAGTCCCTGGGGACAGGCGTATCAGCCCCAGCATTTT.

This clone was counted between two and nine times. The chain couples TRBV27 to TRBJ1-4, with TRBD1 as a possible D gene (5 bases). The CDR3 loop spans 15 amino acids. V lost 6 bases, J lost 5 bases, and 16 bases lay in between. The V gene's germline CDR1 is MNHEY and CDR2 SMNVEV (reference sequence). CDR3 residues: CASSLTRGMNEKLFF. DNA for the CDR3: TGTGCCAGCAGCCTCACCCGGGGGATGAATGAAAAACTGTTTTTT.

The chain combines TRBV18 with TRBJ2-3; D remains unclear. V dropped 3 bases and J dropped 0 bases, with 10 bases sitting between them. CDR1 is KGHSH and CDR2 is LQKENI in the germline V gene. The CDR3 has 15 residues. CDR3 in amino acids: CASSPLGSSTDTQYF. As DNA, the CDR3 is TGTGCCAGCTCACCTCTGGGCTCTAGCACAGATACGCAGTATTTT. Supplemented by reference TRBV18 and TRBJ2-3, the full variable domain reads NAGVMQNPRHLVRRRGQEARLRCSPMKGHSHVYWYRQLPEEGLKFMVYLQKENIIDESGMPKERFSAEFPKEGPSILRIQQVVRGDSAAYFCASSPLGSSTDTQYFGPGTRLTVL.

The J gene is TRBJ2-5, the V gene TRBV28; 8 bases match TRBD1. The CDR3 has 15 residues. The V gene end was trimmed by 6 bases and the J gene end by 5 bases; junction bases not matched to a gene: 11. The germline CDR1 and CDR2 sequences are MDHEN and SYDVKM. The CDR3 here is CASSYDRGGPETQYF. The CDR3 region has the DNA TGTGCCAGCAGCTACGACAGGGGAGGTCCGGAGACCCAGTACTTC.

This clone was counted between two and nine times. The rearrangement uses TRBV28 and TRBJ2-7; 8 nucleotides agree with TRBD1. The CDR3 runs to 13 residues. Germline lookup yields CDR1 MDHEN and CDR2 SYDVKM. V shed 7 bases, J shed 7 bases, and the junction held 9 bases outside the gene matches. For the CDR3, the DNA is TGTGCCAGCATCCAGGGGGCCCAGGCGGAGCAGTACTTC. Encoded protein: CASIQGAQAEQYF.

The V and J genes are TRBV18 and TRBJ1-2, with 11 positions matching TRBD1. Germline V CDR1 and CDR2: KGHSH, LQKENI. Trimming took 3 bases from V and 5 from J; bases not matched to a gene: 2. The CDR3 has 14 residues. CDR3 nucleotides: TGTGCCAGCTCACCTGGACAGGGGGCGTATGGCTACACCTTC. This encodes CASSPGQGAYGYTF.

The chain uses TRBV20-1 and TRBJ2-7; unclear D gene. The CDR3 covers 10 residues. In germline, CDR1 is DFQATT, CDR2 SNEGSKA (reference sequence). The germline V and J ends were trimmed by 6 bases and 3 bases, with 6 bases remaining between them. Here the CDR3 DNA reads TGCAGTGCGGCGGACTACGAGCAGTACTTC. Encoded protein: CSAADYEQYF.

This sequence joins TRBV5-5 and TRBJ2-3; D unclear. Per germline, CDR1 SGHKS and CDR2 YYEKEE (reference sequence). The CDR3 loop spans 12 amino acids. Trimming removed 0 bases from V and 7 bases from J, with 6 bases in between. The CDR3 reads CASSLGANTQYF. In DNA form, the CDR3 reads TGTGCCAGCAGCTTGGGGGCTAATACGCAGTATTTT.